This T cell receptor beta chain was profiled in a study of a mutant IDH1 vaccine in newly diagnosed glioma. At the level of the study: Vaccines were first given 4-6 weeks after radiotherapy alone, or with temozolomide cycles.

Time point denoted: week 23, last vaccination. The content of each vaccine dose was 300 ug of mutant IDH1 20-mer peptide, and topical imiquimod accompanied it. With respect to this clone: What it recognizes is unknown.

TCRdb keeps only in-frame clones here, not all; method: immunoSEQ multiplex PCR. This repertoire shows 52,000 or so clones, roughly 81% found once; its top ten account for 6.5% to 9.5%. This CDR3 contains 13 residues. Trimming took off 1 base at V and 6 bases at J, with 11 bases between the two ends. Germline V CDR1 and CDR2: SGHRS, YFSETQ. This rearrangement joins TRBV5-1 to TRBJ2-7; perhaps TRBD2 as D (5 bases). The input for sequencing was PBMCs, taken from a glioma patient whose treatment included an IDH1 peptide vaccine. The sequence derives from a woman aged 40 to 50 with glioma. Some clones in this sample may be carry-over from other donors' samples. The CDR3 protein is CASSLSGLLEQYF. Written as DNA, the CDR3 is TGCGCCAGCAGCTTGAGCGGCCTCCTCGAGCAGTACTTC.